This T cell receptor (beta chain) was sequenced in a study of T cell changes during pregnancy in multiple sclerosis. Profiled with immunoSEQ multiplex PCR; TCRdb holds only in-frame clones, not every one. The repertoire includes over 60,000 clones, about 91% of them detected once, and over 0.25% sits in the top ten. CDR1 is SGHRS and CDR2 is YFSETQ in the germline V gene. J gave up 1 base and V 4 bases, and 5 bases lay outside the gene matches. The CDR3 sequence is 15 residues long. Sequences were derived from CD4+ T cells from peripheral blood mononuclear cells, sampled in the third trimester of pregnancy. The chain has TRBV5-1 and TRBJ2-1; 7 nucleotides align to TRBD1. This clonotype was sampled from a female donor in good health, enrolled as a control in a pregnancy study. For the CDR3, the DNA is TGCGCCAGCAGCCGTGAACAGGGGTCCTACAATGAGCAGTTCTTC. It is translated as CASSREQGSYNEQFF.